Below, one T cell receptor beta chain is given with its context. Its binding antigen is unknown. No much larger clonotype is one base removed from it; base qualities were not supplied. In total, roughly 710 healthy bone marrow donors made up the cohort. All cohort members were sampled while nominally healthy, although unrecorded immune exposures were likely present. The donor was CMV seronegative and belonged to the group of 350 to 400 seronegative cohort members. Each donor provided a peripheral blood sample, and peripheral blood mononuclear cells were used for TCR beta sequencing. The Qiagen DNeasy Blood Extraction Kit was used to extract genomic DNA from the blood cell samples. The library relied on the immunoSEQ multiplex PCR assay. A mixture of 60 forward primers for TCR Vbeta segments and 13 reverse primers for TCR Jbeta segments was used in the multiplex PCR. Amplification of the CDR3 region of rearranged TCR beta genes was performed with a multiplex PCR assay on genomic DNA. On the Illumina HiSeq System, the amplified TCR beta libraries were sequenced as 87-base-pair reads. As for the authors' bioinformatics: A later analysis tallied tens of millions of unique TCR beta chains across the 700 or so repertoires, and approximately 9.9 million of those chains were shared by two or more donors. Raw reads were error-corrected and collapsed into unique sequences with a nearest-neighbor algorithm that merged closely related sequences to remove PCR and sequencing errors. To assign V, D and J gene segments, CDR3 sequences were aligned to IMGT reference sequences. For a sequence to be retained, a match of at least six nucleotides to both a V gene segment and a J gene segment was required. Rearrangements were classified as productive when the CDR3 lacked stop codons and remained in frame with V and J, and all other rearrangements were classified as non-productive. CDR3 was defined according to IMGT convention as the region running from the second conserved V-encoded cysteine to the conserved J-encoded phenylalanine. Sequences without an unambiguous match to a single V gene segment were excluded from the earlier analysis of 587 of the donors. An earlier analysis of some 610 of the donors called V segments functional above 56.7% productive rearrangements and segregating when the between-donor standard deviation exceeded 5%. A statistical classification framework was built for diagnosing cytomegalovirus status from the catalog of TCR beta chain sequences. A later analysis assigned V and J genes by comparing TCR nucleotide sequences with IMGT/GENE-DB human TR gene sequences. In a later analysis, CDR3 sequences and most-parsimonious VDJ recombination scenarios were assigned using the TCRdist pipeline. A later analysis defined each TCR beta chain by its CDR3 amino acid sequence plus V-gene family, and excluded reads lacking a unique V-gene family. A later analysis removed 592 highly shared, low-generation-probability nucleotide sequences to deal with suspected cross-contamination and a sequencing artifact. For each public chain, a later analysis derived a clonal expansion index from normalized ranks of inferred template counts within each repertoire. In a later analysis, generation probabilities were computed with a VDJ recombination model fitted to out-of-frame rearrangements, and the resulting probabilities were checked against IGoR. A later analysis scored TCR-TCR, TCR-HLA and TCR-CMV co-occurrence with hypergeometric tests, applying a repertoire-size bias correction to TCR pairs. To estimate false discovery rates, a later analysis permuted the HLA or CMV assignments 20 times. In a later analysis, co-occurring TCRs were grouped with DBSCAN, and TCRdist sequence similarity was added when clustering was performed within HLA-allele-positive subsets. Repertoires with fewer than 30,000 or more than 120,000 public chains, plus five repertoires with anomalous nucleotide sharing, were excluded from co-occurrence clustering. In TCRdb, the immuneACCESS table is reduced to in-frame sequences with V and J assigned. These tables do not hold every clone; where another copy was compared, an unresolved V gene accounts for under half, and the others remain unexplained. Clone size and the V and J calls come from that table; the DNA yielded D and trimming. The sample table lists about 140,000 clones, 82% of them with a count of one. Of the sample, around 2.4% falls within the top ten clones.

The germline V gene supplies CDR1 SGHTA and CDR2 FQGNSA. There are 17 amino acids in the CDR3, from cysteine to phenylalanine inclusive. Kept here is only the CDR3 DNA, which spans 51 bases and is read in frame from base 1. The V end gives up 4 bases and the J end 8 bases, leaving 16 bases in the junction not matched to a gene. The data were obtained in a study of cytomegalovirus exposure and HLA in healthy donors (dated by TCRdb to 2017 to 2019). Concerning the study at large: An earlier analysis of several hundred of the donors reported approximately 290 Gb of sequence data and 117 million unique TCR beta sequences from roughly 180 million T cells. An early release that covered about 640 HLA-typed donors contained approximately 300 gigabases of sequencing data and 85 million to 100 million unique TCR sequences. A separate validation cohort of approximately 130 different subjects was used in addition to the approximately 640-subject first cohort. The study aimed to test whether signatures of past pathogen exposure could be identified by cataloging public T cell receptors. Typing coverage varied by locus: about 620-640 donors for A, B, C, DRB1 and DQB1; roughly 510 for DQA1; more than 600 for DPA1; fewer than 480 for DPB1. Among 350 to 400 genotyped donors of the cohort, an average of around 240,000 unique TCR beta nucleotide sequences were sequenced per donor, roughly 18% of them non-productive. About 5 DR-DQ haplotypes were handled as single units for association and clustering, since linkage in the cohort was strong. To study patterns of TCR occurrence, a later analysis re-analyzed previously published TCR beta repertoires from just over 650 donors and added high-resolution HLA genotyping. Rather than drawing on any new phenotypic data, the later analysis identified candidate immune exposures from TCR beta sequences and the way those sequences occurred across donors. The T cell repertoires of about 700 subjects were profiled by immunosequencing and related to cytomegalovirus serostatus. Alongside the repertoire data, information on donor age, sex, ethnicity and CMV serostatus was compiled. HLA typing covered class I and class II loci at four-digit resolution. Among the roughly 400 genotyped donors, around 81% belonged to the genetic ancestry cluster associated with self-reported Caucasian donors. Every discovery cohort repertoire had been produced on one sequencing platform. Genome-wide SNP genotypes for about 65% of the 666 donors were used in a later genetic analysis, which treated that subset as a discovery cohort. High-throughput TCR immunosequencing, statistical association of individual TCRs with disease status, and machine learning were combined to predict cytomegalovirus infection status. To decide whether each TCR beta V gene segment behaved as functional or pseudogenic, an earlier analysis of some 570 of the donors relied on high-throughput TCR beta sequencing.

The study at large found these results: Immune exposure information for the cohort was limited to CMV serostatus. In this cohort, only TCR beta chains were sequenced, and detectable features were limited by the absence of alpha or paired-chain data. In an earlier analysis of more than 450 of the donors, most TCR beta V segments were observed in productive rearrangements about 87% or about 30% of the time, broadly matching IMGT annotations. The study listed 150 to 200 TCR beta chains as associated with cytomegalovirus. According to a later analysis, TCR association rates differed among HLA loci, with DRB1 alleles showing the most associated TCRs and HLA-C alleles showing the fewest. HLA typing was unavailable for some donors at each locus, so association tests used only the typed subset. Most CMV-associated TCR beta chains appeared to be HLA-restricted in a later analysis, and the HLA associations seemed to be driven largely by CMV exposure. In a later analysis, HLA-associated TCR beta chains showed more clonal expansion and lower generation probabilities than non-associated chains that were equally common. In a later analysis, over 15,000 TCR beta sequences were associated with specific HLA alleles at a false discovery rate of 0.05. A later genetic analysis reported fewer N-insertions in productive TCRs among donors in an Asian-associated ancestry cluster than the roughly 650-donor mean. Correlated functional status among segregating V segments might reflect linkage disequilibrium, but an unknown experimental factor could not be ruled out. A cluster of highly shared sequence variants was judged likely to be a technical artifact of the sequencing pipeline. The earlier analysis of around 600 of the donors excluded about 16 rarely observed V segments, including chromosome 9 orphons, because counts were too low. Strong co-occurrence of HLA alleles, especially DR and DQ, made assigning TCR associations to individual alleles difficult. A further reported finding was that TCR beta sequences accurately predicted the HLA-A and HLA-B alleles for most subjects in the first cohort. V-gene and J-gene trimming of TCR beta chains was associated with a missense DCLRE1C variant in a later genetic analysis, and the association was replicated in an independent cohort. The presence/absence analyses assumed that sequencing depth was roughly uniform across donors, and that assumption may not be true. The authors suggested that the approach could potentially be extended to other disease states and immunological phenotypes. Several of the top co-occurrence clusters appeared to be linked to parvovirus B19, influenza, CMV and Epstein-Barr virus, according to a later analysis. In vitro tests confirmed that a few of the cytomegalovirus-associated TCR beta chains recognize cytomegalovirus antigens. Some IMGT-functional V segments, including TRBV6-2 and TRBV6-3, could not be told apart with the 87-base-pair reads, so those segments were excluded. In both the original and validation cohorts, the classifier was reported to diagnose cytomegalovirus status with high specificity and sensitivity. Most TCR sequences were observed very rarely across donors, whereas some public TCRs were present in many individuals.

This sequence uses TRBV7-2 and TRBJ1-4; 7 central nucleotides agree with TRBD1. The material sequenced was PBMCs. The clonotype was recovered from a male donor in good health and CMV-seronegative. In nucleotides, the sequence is TGTGCCAGCAGCTCTCACCACGCAACAGGGGCGAGCGAAAAACTGTTTTTT. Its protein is CASSSHHATGASEKLFF. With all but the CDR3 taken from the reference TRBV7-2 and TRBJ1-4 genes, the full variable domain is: GAGVSQSPSNKVTEKGKDVELRCDPISGHTALYWYRQSLGQGLEFLIYFQGNSAPDKSGLPSDRFSAERTGGSVSTLTIQRTQQEDSAVYLCASSSHHATGASEKLFFGSGTQLSVL.